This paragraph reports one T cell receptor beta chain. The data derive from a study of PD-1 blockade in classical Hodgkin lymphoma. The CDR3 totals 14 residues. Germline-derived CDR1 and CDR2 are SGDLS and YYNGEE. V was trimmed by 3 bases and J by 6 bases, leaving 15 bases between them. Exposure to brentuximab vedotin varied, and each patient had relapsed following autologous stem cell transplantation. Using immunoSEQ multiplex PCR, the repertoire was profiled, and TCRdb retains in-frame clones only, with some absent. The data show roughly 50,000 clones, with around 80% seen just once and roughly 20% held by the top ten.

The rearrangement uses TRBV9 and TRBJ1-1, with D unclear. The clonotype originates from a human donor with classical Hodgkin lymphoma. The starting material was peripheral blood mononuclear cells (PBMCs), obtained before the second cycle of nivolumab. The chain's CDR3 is CASSAGGSFAEAFF. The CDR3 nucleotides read TGTGCCAGCAGCGCTGGTGGATCTTTCGCTGAAGCTTTCTTT.